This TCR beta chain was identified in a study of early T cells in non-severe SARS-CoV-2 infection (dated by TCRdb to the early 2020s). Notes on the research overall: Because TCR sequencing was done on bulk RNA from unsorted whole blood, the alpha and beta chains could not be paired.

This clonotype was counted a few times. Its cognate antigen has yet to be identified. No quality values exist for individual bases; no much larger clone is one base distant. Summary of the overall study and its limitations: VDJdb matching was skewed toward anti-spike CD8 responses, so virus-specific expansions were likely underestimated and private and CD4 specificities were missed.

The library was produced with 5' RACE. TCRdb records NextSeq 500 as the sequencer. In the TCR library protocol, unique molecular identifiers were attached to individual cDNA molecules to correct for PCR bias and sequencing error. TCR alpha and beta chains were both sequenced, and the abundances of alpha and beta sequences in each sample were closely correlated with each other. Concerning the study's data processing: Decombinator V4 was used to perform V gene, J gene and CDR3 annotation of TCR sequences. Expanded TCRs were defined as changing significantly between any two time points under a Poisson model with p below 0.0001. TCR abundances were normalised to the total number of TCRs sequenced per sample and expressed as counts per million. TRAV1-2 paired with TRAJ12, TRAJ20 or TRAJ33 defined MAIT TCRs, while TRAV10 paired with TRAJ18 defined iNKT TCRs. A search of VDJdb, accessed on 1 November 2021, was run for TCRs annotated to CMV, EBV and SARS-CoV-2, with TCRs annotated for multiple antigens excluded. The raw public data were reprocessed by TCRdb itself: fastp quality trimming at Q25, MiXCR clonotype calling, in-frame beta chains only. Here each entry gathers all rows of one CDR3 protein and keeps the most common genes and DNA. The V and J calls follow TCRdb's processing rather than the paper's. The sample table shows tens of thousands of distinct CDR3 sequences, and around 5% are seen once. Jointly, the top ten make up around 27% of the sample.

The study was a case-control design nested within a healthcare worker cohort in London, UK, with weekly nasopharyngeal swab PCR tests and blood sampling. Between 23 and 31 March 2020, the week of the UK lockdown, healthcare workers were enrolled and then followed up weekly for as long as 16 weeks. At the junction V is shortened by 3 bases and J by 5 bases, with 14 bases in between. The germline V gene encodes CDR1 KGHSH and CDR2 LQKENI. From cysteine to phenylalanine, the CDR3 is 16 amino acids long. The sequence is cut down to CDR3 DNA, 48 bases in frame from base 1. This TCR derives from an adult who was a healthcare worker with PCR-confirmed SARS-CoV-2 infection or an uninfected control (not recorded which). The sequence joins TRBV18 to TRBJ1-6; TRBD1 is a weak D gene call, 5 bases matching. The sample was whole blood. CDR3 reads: CASSPQDILNNSPLHF. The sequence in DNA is TGTGCCAGCTCACCCCAGGACATCCTCAATAATTCACCCCTCCACTTT.